The 26 T cell receptor beta chains listed next were all sequenced from one sample in a study of cytomegalovirus exposure and HLA in healthy donors. Assay: immunoSEQ multiplex PCR; the TCRdb copy retains only in-frame clones and omits some. The sample carries under 200,000 clones, 86% recorded once. Material: PBMCs. These receptors all come from a woman in her thirties in good health and CMV-seronegative.

The chain employs TRBV27 and TRBJ2-5; tentative D call: TRBD1 (5 bases). CDR3 length equals 14 residues. Deletions cut 5 bases from V and 4 bases from J, with 14 bases between. Germline CDR1 MNHEY, CDR2 SMNVEV (reference sequence). The CDR3 DNA is TGTGCCAGCAGTCCCCGTGGGGCTTCAGAGACCCAGTACTTC. Translating gives CASSPRGASETQYF.

The chain combines TRBV10-3 with TRBJ2-2; weak D call: TRBD2 (5 bases). V gave up 1 base and J gave up 1 base, with 7 bases separating them. Germline V gene data show CDR1 as ENHRY and CDR2 as SYGVKD. The CDR3 contains 15 residues. The CDR3 DNA is TGTGCCATCAGTGAGTTCGGGAAGAACACCGGGGAGCTGTTTTTT. This translates into CAISEFGKNTGELFF.

The CDR3 nucleotides are TGTGCCAGCAGCTGGACAGGGACCGCTTTCTTT. It codes for CASSWTGTAFF. The rearrangement uses TRBV28 and TRBJ1-1; 8 bases fit TRBD1. The J segment lost 11 bases and the V segment lost 6 bases, leaving 5 bases of the junction unmatched. In germline, CDR1 is MDHEN, CDR2 SYDVKM. The CDR3 is 11 residues long. The whole variable domain, filled in from reference TRBV28 and TRBJ1-1, reads DVKVTQSSRYLVKRTGEKVFLECVQDMDHENMFWYRQDPGLGLRLIYFSYDVKMKEKGDIPEGYSVSREKKERFSLILESASTNQTSMYLCASSWTGTAFFGQGTRLTVV.

This chain joins TRBV27 and TRBJ2-1; tentatively, D is TRBD2 (5 bases). The V end lost 7 bases, the J end lost 6 bases, and 16 bases lay between the germline ends. The CDR3 spans 14 residues. Germline-derived CDR1 and CDR2 are MNHEY and SMNVEV (reference sequence). The CDR3 DNA follows: TGTGCCAGCATCACTCGACGGGGTGGCAATGAGCAGTTCTTC. It yields the protein CASITRRGGNEQFF.

This clone has just one count. This chain uses TRBV4-3 with TRBJ1-2; 7 bases match TRBD1. V dropped 1 base and J dropped 1; count of bases not matched to a gene: 3. Germline V CDR1 and CDR2: LGHNA, YSLEER. The CDR3 is 15 residues long. CDR3 protein: CASSQGDSHNYGYTF. CDR3 DNA sequence: TGCGCCAGCAGCCAAGGGGACAGCCATAACTATGGCTACACCTTC.

V usage is TRBV15 and J usage is TRBJ2-1; D perhaps matches TRBD1 (5 bases). Trimming cost V 5 bases and J 4 bases, with 12 bases left between them. The CDR3 covers 14 residues. Germline values: CDR1 LNHNV, CDR2 YYDKDF (reference sequence). The CDR3 loop is CATSSRGMYNEQFF. For the CDR3, the DNA is TGTGCCACCAGCTCAAGGGGCATGTACAATGAGCAGTTCTTC. Full variable domain (remainder filled in from reference TRBV15 and TRBJ2-1): DAMVIQNPRYQVTQFGKPVTLSCSQTLNHNVMYWYQQKSSQAPKLLFHYYDKDFNNEADTPDNFQSRRPNTSFCFLDIRSPGLGDTAMYLCATSSRGMYNEQFFGPGTRLTVL.

The chain combines TRBV4-3 with TRBJ2-3; the match to TRBD1 covers 11 bases. With 1 base clipped from V and 6 bases from J, the junction kept 3 bases outside the gene matches. Germline V CDR1 and CDR2: LGHNA, YSLEER. The CDR3 totals 15 residues. The CDR3 here is CASSQAGQGADTQYF. The CDR3 DNA is TGCGCCAGCAGCCAAGCCGGACAGGGGGCCGATACGCAGTATTTT.

Many counts were recorded for this clone. This chain joins TRBV9 and TRBJ1-1; 7 bases line up with TRBD1. The V gene end was trimmed by 6 bases and the J gene end by 4 bases; junction bases not matched to a gene: 6. The CDR3 loop spans 13 amino acids. In germline, CDR1 is SGDLS, CDR2 YYNGEE. For the CDR3, the DNA is TGTGCCAGCATTCCCGACAGGGCCACTGAAGCTTTCTTT. Its translation: CASIPDRATEAFF.

This chain uses TRBV9 with TRBJ2-3; TRBD2 matches at 10 bases. Germline V gene sequence: CDR1 SGDLS, CDR2 YYNGEE. V gave up 4 bases and J gave up 2 bases; unmatched junction bases: 10. This CDR3 has 17 amino acids. The CDR3 loop is CASSLIASGSPTDTQYF. DNA of the CDR3: TGTGCCAGCAGCCTCATCGCTAGCGGGAGTCCCACAGATACGCAGTATTTT.

The chain combines TRBV9 with TRBJ2-3, with D uncertain. Germline V CDR1 and CDR2: SGDLS, YYNGEE. The CDR3 has 12 amino acids. V was clipped by 5 bases and J by 6 bases, with 10 bases between them. DNA for the CDR3: TGTGCCAGCAGTCCTATAGGGGATACGCAGTATTTT. This sequence encodes CASSPIGDTQYF.

In this sample, this clone turned up once. DNA of the CDR3: TGTGCCAGCGCCTCGGGGACAGCTTCAGGGGGCTACACCTTC. As protein: CASASGTASGGYTF. The V gene is TRBV7-6, the J gene TRBJ1-2, with 7 nucleotides matching TRBD1. The CDR3 consists of 14 residues. Germline lookup yields CDR1 SGHVS and CDR2 FNYEAQ. The V segment lost 8 bases and the J segment 8 bases; nucleotides outside the gene matches: 14.

The chain uses TRBV9 and TRBJ1-6; a weak D match, TRBD1 (5 bases). CDR1 is SGDLS, CDR2 YYNGEE, per germline. The CDR3 totals 14 residues. Trimming removed 4 bases from V and 6 bases from J, with 11 bases in between. The CDR3, as DNA: TGTGCCAGCAGCCGGGACCGGTCTAATTCACCCCTCCACTTT. Translated, it gives CASSRDRSNSPLHF.

As regards this clone: It is unclear where the CDR3 begins or ends on the DNA, so no DNA is shown, and the CDR3 is as TCRdb lists it. This chain joins TRBV4-2 and TRBJ2-3; the table's D call, TRBD2, has no DNA check behind it. Inclusive of both ends, the CDR3 amounts to 16 amino acids. Germline CDR1 and CDR2: LGHNA and YNFKEQ. The CDR3 protein is CASSQVGAGARNWEYF.

The chain recombines TRBV6-1 with TRBJ2-5, with 7 bases that match TRBD1. Trimming took 4 bases from V and 4 from J; bases not matched to a gene: 3. This CDR3 contains 13 residues. The germline CDR1 and CDR2 sequences are MNHNS and SASEGT. CDR3 nucleotide sequence: TGTGCCAGCAGTGTGAACAGGGGAGAGACCCAGTACTTC. It codes for CASSVNRGETQYF.

The chain links TRBV7-2 to TRBJ2-1; tentatively, D is TRBD2 (5 bases). CDR3 length: 13 amino acids. CDR1 and CDR2 (germline): SGHTA, FQGNSA. V was pared by 5 bases and J by 10 bases, with 15 bases between. The DNA for the CDR3 is TGTGCCAGCAGCCCTGGCCGGGATGCAGAGCAGTTCTTC. This encodes CASSPGRDAEQFF. The full variable domain, its missing parts supplied by reference TRBV7-2 and TRBJ2-1, is GAGVSQSPSNKVTEKGKDVELRCDPISGHTALYWYRQSLGQGLEFLIYFQGNSAPDKSGLPSDRFSAERTGGSVSTLTIQRTQQEDSAVYLCASSPGRDAEQFFGPGTRLTVL.

The rearrangement uses TRBV5-1 and TRBJ1-1, with 7 bases identical to TRBD1. With 3 bases clipped from V and 1 base from J, the junction kept 12 bases outside the gene matches. Germline-derived CDR1 and CDR2 are SGHRS and YFSETQ. CDR3 length: 17 residues. CDR3 DNA: TGCGCCAGCAGCTCCCAACATCTACAGGGGACGAACACTGAAGCTTTCTTT. Translated, it gives CASSSQHLQGTNTEAFF. The full variable domain, with the rest looked up from reference TRBV5-1 and TRBJ1-1, is KAGVTQTPRYLIKTRGQQVTLSCSPISGHRSVSWYQQTPGQGLQFLFEYFSETQRNKGNFPGRFSGRQFSNSRSEMNVSTLELGDSALYLCASSSQHLQGTNTEAFFGQGTRLTVV.

The rearrangement joins TRBV11-2 to TRBJ2-1; D is ambiguous. Germline CDR1 SGHAT, CDR2 FQNNGV. The germline V and J ends were trimmed by 9 bases and 9 bases, with 24 bases remaining between them. CDR3 size: 15 residues. CDR3 DNA: TGTGCCAGTGAGGCGAGTAGCTACCCGGACGGTGAGCAGTTCTTC. Protein: CASEASSYPDGEQFF.

In its sample, this clone was seen once. This specimen includes other DNA sequences encoding the same CDR3. The chain has TRBV15 and TRBJ1-1; 7 bases agree with TRBD1. The germline V gene has CDR1 LNHNV and CDR2 YYDKDF (reference sequence). V gave up 0 bases and J gave up 10 bases; unmatched junction bases: 5. The CDR3 consists of 13 residues. CDR3 protein: CATSRDPQGVAFF. CDR3 DNA: TGTGCCACCAGCAGAGATCCCCAGGGGGTAGCTTTCTTT.

The V gene is TRBV11-2, the J gene TRBJ1-1; no clear D gene. Per the germline V gene, CDR1 is SGHAT and CDR2 is FQNNGV. There are 12 residues in the CDR3. The V gene lost 1 base and the J gene lost 5 bases, with 5 bases spanning the gap. In DNA form, the CDR3 reads TGTGCCAGCAGCTTAGTGGAGACTGAAGCTTTCTTT. This sequence encodes CASSLVETEAFF. Full variable domain (missing parts from reference TRBV11-2 and TRBJ1-1): EAGVAQSPRYKIIEKRQSVAFWCNPISGHATLYWYQQILGQGPKLLIQFQNNGVVDDSQLPKDRFSAERLKGVDSTLKIQPAKLEDSAVYLCASSLVETEAFFGQGTRLTVV.

This chain links TRBV5-1 with TRBJ2-3; the match to TRBD2 covers 8 bases. Trimming cost V 2 bases and J 4 bases; bases outside gene matches: 9. The CDR3 is 16 amino acids. CDR1 and CDR2 (germline): SGHRS, YFSETQ. CDR3 nucleotide sequence: TGCGCCAGCAGCTTCTCACCAGCGGGGGACGCAGATACGCAGTATTTT. Its translation is CASSFSPAGDADTQYF.

V is TRBV29-1 and J is TRBJ1-2, with D unclear. The germline V gene encodes CDR1 SQVTM and CDR2 ANQGSEA. The CDR3 extends over 13 amino acids. Trimming shortened V by 7 bases and J by 2 bases, and 14 bases separated the two germline ends. In DNA, the CDR3 is TGCAGCGCGCGAAGTCGGGCCAACTATGGCTACACCTTC. Protein sequence: CSARSRANYGYTF.

The chain joins TRBV7-8 to TRBJ1-5; TRBD1 might be the D (6 bases). Germline V lookup: CDR1 SGHVS, CDR2 FQNEAQ. The CDR3 sequence is 14 residues long. The ends were cut back, 1 base at V and 8 bases at J, with 12 bases in the middle. The CDR3 sequence is CASSLGNRAEPQHF. In DNA form, the CDR3 reads TGTGCCAGCAGCTTAGGGAACAGGGCAGAGCCCCAGCATTTT.

This clone appeared a few times. Other nucleotide sequences from this sample produce the same CDR3. The CDR3 DNA sequence: TGTGCCAGCAGCGTCTCTGGGAATAACTATGGCTACACCTTC. It codes for CASSVSGNNYGYTF. The rearrangement uses TRBV9 and TRBJ1-2, with D unclear. Per germline, CDR1 SGDLS and CDR2 YYNGEE. This CDR3 contains 14 residues. V was trimmed by 2 bases and J by 1 base, leaving 9 bases between them.

The chain has TRBV2 and TRBJ1-1; D is possibly TRBD1 (6 bases). The V gene lost 1 base and the J gene lost 0 bases, with 9 bases spanning the gap. This CDR3 has 15 residues. In germline, CDR1 is SNHLY, CDR2 FYNNEI. CDR3 sequence (DNA): TGTGCCAGCAGTGAAGGGACAGACCTGAACACTGAAGCTTTCTTT. As protein: CASSEGTDLNTEAFF.

The chain combines TRBV4-2 with TRBJ2-5, with D maybe TRBD2 (7 bases). Germline assignment: CDR1 LGHNA and CDR2 YNFKEQ. Trimming stripped 1 base from V and 3 bases from J, with 12 bases between. CDR3 length: 15 residues. The chain's CDR3 is CASSQGGGGKETQYF. CDR3 DNA: TGTGCCAGCAGCCAAGGGGGAGGGGGGAAAGAGACCCAGTACTTC.

The chain combines TRBV4-1 with TRBJ2-1, with D possibly TRBD2 on 6 matching bases. The germline V gene encodes CDR1 MGHRA and CDR2 YSYEKL. The CDR3 is made up of 17 amino acids. Trimming took off 0 bases at V and 2 bases at J, with 14 bases between the two ends. CDR3 sequence: CASSQEIRGITYNEQFF. As DNA, the CDR3 is TGCGCCAGCAGCCAAGAAATACGGGGGATCACCTACAATGAGCAGTTCTTC.